This TCR beta chain came from a study of persistence of HIV-infected CD4 T cells. Study background: Donors had been on suppressive ART for a median of around 8 years.

The stimulus was lysate of CMV-infected fibroblasts, approximately 9.6 ug/mL. Sorting selected CD4+ T cells upregulating both CD40 ligand and CD69. For at least 4 years, plasma HIV-1 RNA was undetectable (<50 copies/mL). Findings and caveats of the study: Proviral oligoclonality tracked with TCR oligoclonality within the same sorted cells.

The V gene end was trimmed by 3 bases and the J gene end by 5 bases; junction bases not matched to a gene: 4. Per the germline V gene, CDR1 is SGHTA and CDR2 is FQGTGA. This CDR3 comprises 15 residues. Sequencing used immunoSEQ version 4 in survey mode. Assay: immunoSEQ multiplex PCR; the TCRdb copy retains only in-frame clones and omits some. The sample lists approximately 18,000 clones, less than 75% occurring once. A few counts support this clone. Its cognate antigen is unknown. Sequenced here: CD4+ T cells sorted from PBMCs after roughly 18-hour stimulation, sampled from a patient who received antiretroviral therapy. The receptor was isolated from an adult woman with HIV who was CMV-seropositive. J is TRBJ2-1 and V is TRBV7-3; TRBD2 matches at 10 bases. CDR3 DNA: TGTGCCAGCAGCTTGGGACTAGCGAAGAACAATGAGCAGTTCTTC. Translating it yields CASSLGLAKNNEQFF.